This paragraph reports one TCR beta chain. This clonotype was detected only a few times. The specificity of this receptor is unknown. Base quality data are lacking; no much larger clone is found one base away. The data derive from a study of human T cells and chemical hapten exposure (dated by TCRdb to the early 2020s). Looking at the study overall: For sensitization, 2% DPC in acetone was applied to a 2 cm by 2 cm area of upper inner arm skin. Patients additionally received weekly therapeutic DPC doses to the scalp throughout the approximately 22-week study period. Patch testing on the upper back used Finn chambers containing 0.01% DPC, with scoring done after 6 days according to International Contact Dermatitis Research Group standards. Most of the patients in the cohort were female, and the cohort covered alopecia areata with under or over 50% scalp involvement, alopecia totalis and alopecia universalis. Libraries were pooled for sequencing, and variation in per-sample TCR yields was attributed mainly to small differences in library volumes within the pool. In alopecia patients, the study followed how the peripheral blood TCR repertoire changed in vivo over primary and secondary sensitization to diphenylcyclopropenone (DPC), a hapten. Patient blood was sampled pre-sensitization (week 0) and at 2, 6 and about 24 weeks after DPC sensitization. Blood for TCR sequencing was provided by twenty-nine alopecia patients at one to four time points (pre-sensitization, 2, 6 and 24 weeks). Paper-wide results and their limitations: A positive correlation was found between the number of PT1 expanded TCRs and patch test score, with significance reached at thresholds 8, 16 and 32 but not 4. No change with DPC sensitization was found in the number of TCRs above 1 in 1000 frequency, and no evidence of global repertoire structure alterations was found. Alopecia, a presumed autoimmune disease, was present in all patients, so the immune response of the patients might differ from that of healthy individuals. Expanded TCRs formed significantly more large CDR3 similarity clusters than pre-sensitization or healthy control sets, consistent with antigen-driven responses. After repeated subsampling, the strength of the expansion versus patch-test correlation and the threshold at which it became significant changed.

The sample's time point label, decoded: patch test 1, 2 weeks after DPC sensitization. The treatment or condition label on this specimen signifies: therapeutic diphenylcyclopropenone sensitization with weekly scalp DPC. At each patch-test visit, blood was drawn before the patch test was applied. Eligible patients were aged 18 to 70, diagnosed with alopecia, deemed suitable for DPC therapy, and excluded if pregnant. Total RNA was extracted from unfractionated whole blood that had been collected in Tempus Blood RNA tubes. The protocol used for the library was RACE. The sequencer was a NextSeq 500. During library preparation, unique molecular identifiers were attached to individual cDNA molecules so that TCRs could be counted in a quantitative, reproducible way. Each blood RNA sample was used to sequence both TCR alpha and TCR beta chains. From the authors' description of their analysis: Samples had a median of roughly 98,000 TCRs, with a range from about 20,000 to 690,600. V, J and CDR3 annotation of the TCR reads was carried out using the Decombinator software suite. To make PS versus PT1 abundance plots, every sample was subsampled to the same number of TCRs (28,000). Expanded TCRs were defined as absent before sensitization and observed at least eight times at the 2-week time point. In-frame beta chains were kept once TCRdb had trimmed the public reads at Q25 with fastp and called clones with MiXCR. Each entry merges the rows of one CDR3 protein and shows their most common DNA and genes. The V and J calls were determined by TCRdb, not by the authors. Within this sample are approximately 79,000 distinct CDR3 sequences, with approximately 10% of them counted one time only. The ten top clones hold about 1.4% of the sample.

V is pared back by 4 bases and J by 7 bases, with 11 bases lying between the germline termini. Measured from the cysteine to the phenylalanine, the CDR3 is 13 residues long. Only the CDR3 portion is preserved as DNA: 39 bases, with reading frame beginning at the first base. Looking up the germline V gene yields CDR1 LGHNA and CDR2 YNFKEQ. The sequence derives from a woman aged 45-59 years with alopecia areata. Some clones in this sample may be carry-over from other donors' samples. The sequence links TRBV4-2 to TRBJ2-1, with an unclear D gene assignment. The sequenced sample was whole blood, obtained in connection with sensitization to the hapten diphenylcyclopropenone (DPC). The CDR3: CASSPNALNEQFF. DNA sequence: TGTGCCAGCAGCCCGAACGCACTTAATGAGCAGTTCTTC.